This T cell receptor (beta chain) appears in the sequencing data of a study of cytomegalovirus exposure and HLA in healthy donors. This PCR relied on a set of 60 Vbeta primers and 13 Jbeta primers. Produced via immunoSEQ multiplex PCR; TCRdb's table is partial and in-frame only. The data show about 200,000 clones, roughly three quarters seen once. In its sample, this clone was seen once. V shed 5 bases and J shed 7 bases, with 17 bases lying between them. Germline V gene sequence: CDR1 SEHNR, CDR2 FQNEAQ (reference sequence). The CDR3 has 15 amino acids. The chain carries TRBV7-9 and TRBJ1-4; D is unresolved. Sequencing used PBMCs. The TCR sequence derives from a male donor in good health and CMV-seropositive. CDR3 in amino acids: CASSQGGSRAEKLFF. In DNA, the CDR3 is TGTGCCAGCAGCCAAGGAGGATCGAGGGCTGAAAAACTGTTTTTT. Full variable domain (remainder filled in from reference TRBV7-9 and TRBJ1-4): DTGVSQNPRHKITKRGQNVTFRCDPISEHNRLYWYRQTLGQGPEFLTYFQNEAQLEKSRLLSDRFSAERPKGSFSTLEIQRTEQGDSAMYLCASSQGGSRAEKLFFGSGTQLSVL.